This T cell receptor (beta chain) was identified in a study of metastatic and nonmetastatic thyroid tumors. Study overall: Both malignant and benign thyroid patients supplied peripheral blood and tumor or nodule tissue samples, across which the repertoires of these patients were then compared.

TCRdb re-called the PCR reads via MiXCR. The table records 32,000 or so clones, about 20% of them present only once. V was cut by 4 bases and J by 6 bases, with 12 bases left in between. The length of the CDR3 is 13 residues. Thyroid surgery had not been preceded by any treatment in any patient. This clone was counted many times. The source of this sequence is a female donor with papillary thyroid cancer or a benign thyroid nodule (not recorded which). Some clones in this sample may be carry-over from other donors' samples. The material sequenced was blood. The chain links TRBV12-3 or TRBV12-4 to TRBJ1-2; D gene uncertain. The CDR3 sequence is CASSSLKWDGYTF. CDR3 DNA: TGTGCCAGCAGTTCCTTAAAGTGGGATGGCTACACCTTC.